Detailed here is one T cell receptor beta chain. Antigen specificity is unknown. Since a much larger clone is just one base distant, this may be a read error. This sample is part of a study of T cell repertoires in cytomegalovirus infection. Findings of the study overall: The cumulative frequency of public TCR beta families distinguished individuals who carried CMV together with the relevant HLA.

CDR1 and CDR2 (germline): SGHTA, FQGTGA. This CDR3 is 13 amino acids long. TCRdb called the reads again in MiXCR, with one record for every CDR3 protein. The sample lists 200,000 or so distinct CDR3 sequences; roughly 27% were seen once. The sequenced sample was PBMCs. The receptor comes from a human donor in good health (CMV status not recorded). Some clones in this sample may be carry-over from other donors' samples. This chain connects TRBV7-3 to TRBJ1-1; 9 nucleotides line up with TRBD1. The CDR3 reads CAISWDRVTEAFF. Written as DNA, the CDR3 is TGTGCCATCAGCTGGGACAGGGTCACTGAAGCTTTCTTT. The whole variable domain, filled in from reference TRBV7-3 and TRBJ1-1, reads GAGVSQTPSNKVTEKGKYVELRCDPISGHTALYWYRQSLGQGPEFLIYFQGTGAADDSGLPNDRFFAVRPEGSVSTLKIQRTERGDSAVYLCAISWDRVTEAFFGQGTRLTVV.